This is a list of T cell receptor beta chains from one sample in a study of cytomegalovirus exposure and HLA in healthy donors. Using immunoSEQ multiplex PCR, the repertoire was profiled, and TCRdb retains in-frame clones only, with some absent. Here the sample spans about 160,000 clones, roughly 81% being singletons. Sequencing was done on a sample of PBMCs. The receptor set was obtained from a woman aged 45-65 years in good health and CMV-seronegative. CDR3s include the opening cysteine and the closing phenylalanine or tryptophan. D genes are given only for firm matches. Not every row has a clone size; where given, it reads once, few, many or a size class.

clone_size	d_call	j_call	v_call	cdr3_aa	cdr3_nt
.	.	TRBJ2-7	TRBV6-1	CASSEDPSASYEQYF	TGTGCCAGCAGTGAAGATCCTAGCGCGTCCTACGAGCAGTACTTC
.	.	TRBJ1-5	TRBV6-5	CASSYSGANQPQHF	TGTGCCAGCAGTTACTCGGGAGCTAATCAGCCCCAGCATTTT
.	TRBD1	TRBJ1-5	TRBV7-2	CASSFEGGEHQPQHF	TGTGCCAGCAGCTTTGAAGGGGGCGAACATCAGCCCCAGCATTTT
.	TRBD2	TRBJ2-3	TRBV9	CASSVGRGGRTSGTDTQYF	TGTGCCAGCAGCGTAGGTAGGGGAGGTAGGACTAGCGGCACAGATACGCAGTATTTT
.	TRBD1	TRBJ2-6	TRBV6-1	CASSVRDRPYSGANVLTF	TGTGCCAGCAGTGTAAGGGACAGGCCCTACTCTGGGGCCAACGTCCTGACTTTC
.	TRBD1	TRBJ1-5	TRBV30	CAWDRGTQPQHF	TGTGCCTGGGACAGGGGGACCCAGCCCCAGCATTTT
.	TRBD1	TRBJ1-5	TRBV19	CASSLTGGGQPQHF	TGTGCCAGTAGTTTGACAGGGGGCGGTCAGCCCCAGCATTTT
.	.	TRBJ1-6	TRBV6-1	CAGSFSNSPLHF	TGTGCCGGCAGCTTCAGTAATTCACCCCTCCACTTT
.	.	TRBJ2-7	TRBV5-5	CASSLRQNYEQYF	TGTGCCAGCAGCTTGCGACAGAACTACGAGCAGTACTTC
once	TRBD1	TRBJ1-2	TRBV15	CATSRGTGDYGYTF	TGTGCCACCAGCAGAGGGACAGGAGACTATGGCTACACCTTC
.	.	TRBJ2-1	TRBV7-6	CASSQLSTRTTGEQFF	TGTGCCAGCAGCCAACTTAGTACTCGGACTACCGGTGAGCAGTTCTTC
.	TRBD2	TRBJ2-5	TRBV7-9	CSSSPGLAEQETQYF	TGTTCCAGCAGCCCCGGACTAGCGGAACAAGAGACCCAGTACTTC
few	.	TRBJ2-3	TRBV5-1	CASSIASRGDTQYF	TGCGCCAGCAGCATAGCGTCCAGGGGAGATACGCAGTATTTT
.	TRBD2	TRBJ2-7	TRBV7-2	CASSTIGLAVGQDEQYF	TGTGCCAGCAGCACAATCGGACTAGCGGTGGGCCAGGACGAGCAGTACTTC
once	.	TRBJ1-5	TRBV7-9	CASSFDRSNQPQHF	TGTGCCAGCAGCTTTGACAGGTCGAATCAGCCCCAGCATTTT
.	TRBD2	TRBJ2-2	TRBV5-6	CASSLQSGSRTGELFF	TGTGCCAGCAGCCTCCAAAGCGGGAGCAGGACCGGGGAGCTGTTTTTT
.	TRBD2	TRBJ2-7	TRBV11-2	CASSPPPGTSGSYEQYF	TGTGCCAGCAGCCCGCCCCCCGGGACTAGCGGGAGCTACGAGCAGTACTTC
.	.	TRBJ2-1	TRBV7-6	CASSLVAAGSQLVF	.
.	TRBD2	TRBJ2-7	TRBV7-6	CASSETSGYEQYF	TGTGCCAGCAGCGAAACTAGCGGCTACGAGCAGTACTTC
.	.	TRBJ2-3	TRBV5-1	CASSPGRIGAVTDTQYF	TGCGCCAGCAGCCCCGGCCGCATAGGGGCCGTCACAGATACGCAGTATTTT
.	TRBD2	TRBJ2-1	TRBV11-2	CASSWGQRENYNEQFF	TGTGCCAGCAGCTGGGGCCAGCGGGAGAATTACAATGAGCAGTTCTTC
.	TRBD1	TRBJ1-2	TRBV7-8	CASSSEGAANYGYTF	TGTGCCAGCAGCTCGGAGGGGGCAGCTAACTATGGCTACACCTTC
.	TRBD2	TRBJ2-7	TRBV6-1	CASSLTSAGKYEQYF	TGTGCCAGCAGCTTAACTAGCGCCGGGAAGTACGAGCAGTACTTC
.	.	TRBJ2-5	TRBV4-1	CASSQDGGSSSETQYF	TGCGCCAGCAGCCAAGACGGAGGGTCCTCGTCGGAGACCCAGTACTTC
.	.	TRBJ2-7	TRBV7-9	CASSLANLASNHEQYF	TGTGCCAGCAGCTTAGCCAATCTAGCCTCGAACCACGAGCAGTACTTC
.	TRBD1	TRBJ2-1	TRBV29-1	CSFRTGKANEQFF	TGCAGTTTTAGGACAGGGAAGGCCAATGAGCAGTTCTTC
.	TRBD1	TRBJ2-7	TRBV30	CAGGRDRVNNEQYF	TGTGCCGGGGGCCGGGACAGGGTGAATAACGAGCAGTACTTC
.	TRBD1	TRBJ1-2	TRBV7-2	CASSLGTGTNYGYTF	TGTGCCAGCAGCTTAGGGACAGGGACTAACTATGGCTACACCTTC
.	.	TRBJ1-2	TRBV5-4	CASSVGLSLIDGYTF	TGTGCCAGCAGCGTCGGACTCTCTCTTATTGATGGCTACACCTTC
.	.	TRBJ2-7	TRBV6-1	CASSELPPQYF	TGTGCCAGCAGTGAACTCCCCCCGCAGTACTTC
few	TRBD1	TRBJ1-2	TRBV28	CGSTGGDNYGYTF	TGTGGTTCTACAGGGGGGGATAACTATGGCTACACCTTC
.	.	TRBJ1-4	TRBV10-3	CAISRGNTNEKLFF	TGTGCCATCAGTAGGGGGAACACTAATGAAAAACTGTTTTTT
once	.	TRBJ1-3	TRBV18	CASSPVADSGNTIYF	TGTGCCAGCTCACCTGTGGCTGACTCTGGAAACACCATATATTTT
.	.	TRBJ2-1	TRBV28	CASSPNLDYNEQFF	TGTGCCAGCAGTCCAAACTTAGACTACAATGAGCAGTTCTTC
.	.	TRBJ2-1	TRBV2	CASSETRAGLYNEQFF	TGTGCCAGCAGTGAAACTCGAGCGGGCCTCTACAATGAGCAGTTCTTC
.	.	TRBJ2-1	TRBV7-9	CASSLEGGSDEQFF	TGTGCCAGCAGCTTAGAGGGGGGGAGTGATGAGCAGTTCTTC
.	TRBD1	TRBJ1-2	TRBV5-4	CASNRGQGLYGYTF	TGTGCCAGCAATAGGGGACAGGGGTTATATGGCTACACCTTC
.	TRBD1	TRBJ1-1	TRBV5-1	CASRLQGDTEAFF	TGCGCCAGCAGACTGCAGGGGGACACTGAAGCTTTCTTT
.	TRBD2	TRBJ2-7	TRBV5-1	CASSRSLEPGTSGTYEQYF	TGCGCCAGCAGCCGTTCGTTAGAACCGGGGACTAGCGGGACCTACGAGCAGTACTTC
.	.	TRBJ2-3	TRBV9	CASSVGELVIGTDTQYF	TGTGCCAGCAGCGTCGGAGAACTAGTCATCGGCACAGATACGCAGTATTTT
.	.	TRBJ1-4	TRBV19	CASRGLDLGGEKLFF	TGTGCCAGTAGAGGGTTGGATTTAGGGGGTGAAAAACTGTTTTTT
.	.	TRBJ1-2	TRBV19	CASSRGDADYGYTF	TGTGCCAGTAGTCGCGGGGACGCCGACTATGGCTACACCTTC
few	TRBD1	TRBJ1-4	TRBV28	CASRGGQGQLTSEKLFF	TGTGCCAGCAGGGGAGGACAGGGCCAACTTACGAGTGAAAAACTGTTTTTT